The rows below give T cell receptor beta chains drawn from one sample of a study of T cell repertoires in cytomegalovirus infection. These receptors are not linked to any known antigen. TCRdb independently ran MiXCR on the reads; one entry per CDR3 protein. Of fewer than 200,000 distinct CDR3 sequences in the sample, less than 25% are singletons; the top ten hold 25%. Here the sequenced sample was CD8+ T cells from cultured PBMCs, taken from culture after CMV antigen stimulation. Every receptor here comes from a human donor in good health (CMV status not recorded). Some clones in this sample may be carry-over from other donors' samples. Both conserved end residues are trimmed from each CDR3. D genes are given only for firm matches. Clone size appears in some rows only: once, few, many, or a class for an expanded clone.

clone size	V gene	D gene	J gene	CDR3 protein
NA	TRBV4-3	NA	TRBJ1-5	ASSQDRGPPQH
few	TRBV7-2	TRBD1	TRBJ2-7	ASSLTTGSYEQY
NA	TRBV12-3/TRBV12-4	TRBD2	TRBJ2-1	ASSLPGGPNEQF
few	TRBV4-3	NA	TRBJ2-7	ASSQGSGDEQY
NA	TRBV7-2	NA	TRBJ2-5	ASSLALGEQETQY
NA	TRBV4-1	NA	TRBJ1-1	ASSQEVPGPSVTEAF
few	TRBV12-3/TRBV12-4	NA	TRBJ1-5	ASSLGGALQPQH
few	TRBV19	TRBD2	TRBJ2-1	ASRRLAGSYNEQF
many	TRBV27	NA	TRBJ1-1	ASSLDPLGGTEAF
few	TRBV7-6	TRBD1	TRBJ1-4	ASSLGGGKREKLF
few	TRBV11-2	TRBD1	TRBJ1-1	ASRRGTGAFGTEAF
NA	TRBV6-2/TRBV6-3	NA	TRBJ2-1	ASSYRDRPRDEQF
few	TRBV4-1	NA	TRBJ1-4	ASSQVQDRGEGEKLF
few	TRBV27	TRBD1	TRBJ1-5	ASSFGGQGALQPQH
NA	TRBV4-1	TRBD1	TRBJ1-1	ASSQELAGGYEAF
few	TRBV7-9	NA	TRBJ2-4	ASSPRNGKDKNIQY
NA	TRBV2	TRBD1	TRBJ1-5	ASRGPGQGGPQH
NA	TRBV19	NA	TRBJ2-5	ASSITERKETQY
NA	TRBV6-2/TRBV6-3	NA	TRBJ2-2	ASLRGTGELF
NA	TRBV7-2	NA	TRBJ1-5	ASSLAHSSNQPQH
once	TRBV4-1	NA	TRBJ2-7	ASSQAQRDDEQY
few	TRBV20-1	NA	TRBJ1-6	SARDLTRSSYNSPLH
many	TRBV7-3	TRBD1	TRBJ2-1	ASSGLGQGDDEQF
many	TRBV7-6	NA	TRBJ1-2	ASSPAGSNYGYT
NA	TRBV5-4	NA	TRBJ1-2	ASTPADSEPNYGYT
few	TRBV7-6	NA	TRBJ1-6	ASSPYRSYNSPLH
few	TRBV19	TRBD1	TRBJ1-6	ASSPTGINSPLH
few	TRBV7-9	NA	TRBJ1-2	ASSLDRVTYGYT
few	TRBV4-2	NA	TRBJ1-1	ASSRNENTEAF
NA	TRBV7-8	NA	TRBJ2-3	ASSRRGVPDTQY
few	TRBV7-2	TRBD1	TRBJ2-7	ASSPRQGSPYEQY
few	TRBV7-9	NA	TRBJ2-2	ASSLPEGGYAGELF
NA	TRBV6-6	TRBD1	TRBJ1-2	ASIVQGDTRAYT
NA	TRBV7-2	TRBD2	TRBJ2-3	ASTLLAGNTDTQY
few	TRBV5-1	NA	TRBJ2-7	ASSLEVGSSYEQY
NA	TRBV7-9	NA	TRBJ1-6	ASSLVRGESSYNSPLH
NA	TRBV7-6	NA	TRBJ2-1	ASSLRAGYDEQF
few	TRBV7-2	NA	TRBJ1-5	ASSLNRGNQPQH
NA	TRBV7-9	TRBD1	TRBJ1-5	ASSKQGGSNQPQH
many	TRBV19	TRBD1	TRBJ2-1	ASSKGGTLTVNEQF
few	TRBV7-9	TRBD1	TRBJ1-2	ASSQGQGTGYT
few	TRBV7-6	TRBD2	TRBJ2-3	ASSPESGGTTQY
NA	TRBV7-2	NA	TRBJ1-1	ASSLALGSWANTEAF
many	TRBV6-2/TRBV6-3	NA	TRBJ1-2	ASSLDSKSNYGYT
NA	TRBV27	NA	TRBJ1-1	ASSLDLNTEAF
few	TRBV5-1	NA	TRBJ1-2	ASSLTFGGYGYT
NA	TRBV6-5	TRBD1	TRBJ2-1	ASSSPGQGAIDEQF
NA	TRBV27	NA	TRBJ1-6	ASSPQTGTLDYNSPLH
NA	TRBV19	TRBD1	TRBJ1-3	ASSTWTGGFGNTIY
NA	TRBV6-5	NA	TRBJ1-2	ASSSTTANYGYT
NA	TRBV19	NA	TRBJ1-2	ASSIGTVNYGYT
NA	TRBV7-9	NA	TRBJ2-7	ASSPGGVGYEQY
few	TRBV7-8	TRBD2	TRBJ2-3	ASSLLLAGAPVTDTQY